Presented here are 27 T cell receptor beta chains from one specimen sequenced in a study of CD8+CD57+ T cells in acquired aplastic anemia. Selection for sequencing was limited to patients who had shown CD8+CD57+ cell expansion by flow cytometry. Investigators profiled TCR beta VDJ and CDR3 from genomic DNA template. From the reads, TCRdb called clonotypes with MiXCR, one entry per CDR3 protein. The profile shows 95,000 to 150,000 distinct CDR3 sequences, roughly 40% of them singletons. The source material was sorted CD4+, CD8+, or CD8+CD57+ T cells (not recorded which) from PBMCs. Receptors originate from a human donor with aplastic anemia.

This clonotype was seen repeatedly, ten times or more. The chain links TRBV5-6 to TRBJ2-7; tentative D call: TRBD2 (6 bases). The CDR3 spans 13 residues. Trimming cost V 1 base and J 6 bases, with 11 bases left between them. Germline CDR1 is SGHDT and CDR2 is YYEEEE. The chain's CDR3 is CASSLPGVPEQYF. The CDR3 DNA sequence: TGTGCCAGCAGCTTGCCGGGGGTTCCCGAGCAGTACTTC.

This clonotype was counted ten times or more. The CDR3 loop reads CASSTQGEGNSPLHF. Written as DNA, the CDR3 is TGTGCCAGCAGCACCCAGGGGGAGGGTAATTCACCCCTCCACTTT. J is TRBJ1-6 and V is TRBV7-2; TRBD1 agrees at 7 bases. The trim removed 5 bases at V and 6 bases at J, leaving 7 bases unmatched. CDR1 is SGHTA, CDR2 FQGNSA, per germline. The CDR3 totals 15 residues.

There are many counts of this clonotype. V gene TRBV4-2 combines with J gene TRBJ2-7; 7 bases align to TRBD1. The V segment lost 0 bases and the J segment 0 bases; nucleotides outside the gene matches: 5. CDR1 is LGHNA and CDR2 is YNFKEQ in the germline V gene. The CDR3 extends over 16 amino acids. CDR3 region: CASSQEWGQSSYEQYF. The CDR3 coding sequence is TGTGCCAGCAGCCAAGAATGGGGACAGAGCTCCTACGAGCAGTACTTC.

Remarks on this clonotype: This CDR3 is missing its conserved last phenylalanine or tryptophan, likely due to a read error. The rearrangement uses TRBV2 and TRBJ1-1, with a weak D call TRBD1 (6 bases). The CDR3 totals 14 residues. Germline-derived CDR1 and CDR2 are SNHLY and FYNNEI. The DNA for the CDR3 is TGTGCTAGCAGTGAAGAGGGGGACGTGACTGAAGCTTTCCTT. Protein product: CASSEEGDVTEAFL.

This clonotype was counted at least ten times. The rearrangement joins TRBV7-9 to TRBJ2-1, with D perhaps given as TRBD1 or TRBD2 (6 bases each). This CDR3 spans 16 amino acids. Germline CDR1 is SEHNR and CDR2 is FQNEAQ (reference sequence). The V end was cut by 4 bases, the J end by 4 bases, with 17 bases between. This CDR3 reads CASSYRRGQGYNEQFF. In DNA form, the CDR3 reads TGTGCCAGCAGCTATCGCCGGGGGCAAGGTTACAATGAGCAGTTCTTC.

The chain links TRBV2 to TRBJ1-6; tentatively, D is TRBD1 (5 bases). Germline V gene data show CDR1 as SNHLY and CDR2 as FYNNEI. The ends were cut back, 5 bases at V and 3 bases at J, with 11 bases in the middle. This CDR3 spans 15 amino acids. CDR3 DNA sequence: TGTGCCAGCAGTCCACAGGATATCTATAATTCACCCCTCCACTTT. Its translation: CASSPQDIYNSPLHF.

V gene TRBV19 combines with J gene TRBJ1-1, with D unclear. V was pared by 7 bases and J by 5 bases, with 14 bases between. Looked up from germline, CDR1 is LNHDA and CDR2 is SQIVND (reference sequence). CDR3 size: 13 residues. The chain's CDR3 is CASIGRFETEAFF. In nucleotides, the CDR3 is TGTGCCAGTATCGGACGTTTCGAGACTGAAGCTTTCTTT.

This sequence joins TRBV11-2 and TRBJ1-5; possible D gene TRBD1, 5 bases. V dropped 5 bases and J dropped 1 base, with 12 bases sitting between them. CDR1 SGHAT and CDR2 FQNNGV come from the germline V gene. The CDR3 extends over 15 amino acids. The CDR3 region has the DNA TGTGCCAGCAGCACCCGACGGGGCAGCAATCAGCCCCAGCATTTT. Translation: CASSTRRGSNQPQHF.

This clonotype was counted only a few times. The genes are TRBV28 and TRBJ1-1; D gene ambiguous. Germline V gives CDR1 MDHEN, CDR2 SYDVKM. The CDR3 sequence is 14 residues long. Deletions cut 5 bases from V and 2 bases from J, with 12 bases between. Here the CDR3 reads CASSPPRTNTEAFF. DNA of the CDR3: TGTGCCAGCAGTCCACCTCGGACCAACACTGAAGCTTTCTTT.

To note about this clonotype: The junction departs from germline at one end; a sequencing error may be responsible. This chain links TRBV3-1 with TRBJ2-5; D not resolved. This CDR3 has 11 residues. Germline V gene sequence: CDR1 LGHDT, CDR2 YNNKEL (reference sequence). CDR3 sequence: CVSSQLSQQYF. DNA of the CDR3: TGTGTCAGCAGCCAATTATCCCAACAGTACTTC.

This clonotype was observed a single time. The V call is TRBV20-1, the J call TRBJ1-1; D is undetermined. Looked up from germline, CDR1 is DFQATT and CDR2 is SNEGSKA (reference sequence). This CDR3 region has 13 residues. Trimming pared 5 bases from V and 1 base from J, leaving 11 bases between. The CDR3 DNA is TGCAGTGCTTCCCCATCAACGAACACTGAAGCTTTCTTT. It yields the protein CSASPSTNTEAFF.

Ten or more counts support this clonotype. The chain couples TRBV14 to TRBJ2-5; 14 bases align to TRBD2. V shed 2 bases, J shed 4 bases, and the junction held 12 bases outside the gene matches. Germline loops: CDR1 SGHDN, CDR2 FVKESK. The CDR3 runs 19 residues. The CDR3 DNA is TGTGCCAGCAGCCAATGGGGACTAGCGGGGGCCCGAGGAATAGAGACCCAGTACTTC. It specifies CASSQWGLAGARGIETQYF.

This sequence joins TRBV9 and TRBJ2-2; TRBD1 or TRBD2 may be the D gene (5 bases each). Deletions cut 4 bases from V and 8 bases from J, with 18 bases between. Germline assignment: CDR1 SGDLS and CDR2 YYNGEE. The CDR3 has 15 amino acids. In nucleotides, the CDR3 is TGTGCCAGCAGCTCCCAGGGTGGGAGCTTGGGGGAGCTGTTTTTT. This sequence encodes CASSSQGGSLGELFF.

The sample holds many counts of this clonotype. The CDR3 DNA is TGTGCCAGCAGTCCACCCGAGAGCGGGGTTTCCTCCTACGAGCAGTACGTC. This codes for CASSPPESGVSSYEQYV. The chain combines TRBV6-1 with TRBJ2-7, with 7 bases aligning to TRBD2. With V trimmed by 5 bases and J by 0 bases, 13 bases remained unmatched. The CDR3 spans 17 residues. Germline V gene sequence: CDR1 MNHNS, CDR2 SASEGT.

This clonotype was counted many times. This chain joins TRBV20-1 and TRBJ1-2; D unresolved. This CDR3 region has 13 residues. CDR1 and CDR2 from the germline V gene are DFQATT and SNEGSKA (reference sequence). With 2 bases removed from V and 2 bases from J, the gap between germline ends came to 9 bases. The CDR3 nucleotides are TGCAGTGCTAGACAAAGCGGGAACTATGGCTACACCTTC. Translated, it gives CSARQSGNYGYTF.

There are many counts of this clonotype. V usage is TRBV12-3 or TRBV12-4 and J usage is TRBJ1-3, with D possibly matching TRBD1 (5 bases). The CDR3 runs 12 residues. Trimming removed 10 bases from V and 1 base from J, with 8 bases in between. The CDR3 coding sequence is TGTGCCACAAGGGGTTCTGGAAACACCATATATTTT. It specifies CATRGSGNTIYF.

This clonotype was counted many times. The chain employs TRBV5-1 and TRBJ2-7; 7 bases are a match to TRBD2. The CDR3 has 15 residues. CDR1 and CDR2 (germline): SGHRS, YFSETQ. Trimming removed 0 bases from V and 0 bases from J; junction bases left unmatched: 3. In DNA form, the CDR3 reads TGCGCCAGCAGCTTGGGAGCGGGGAGCTCCTACGAGCAGTACTTC. Protein sequence: CASSLGAGSSYEQYF.

There are many counts of this clonotype. The CDR3 sequence: CSVEGKPTGGTMCEQYV. The CDR3 DNA is TGCAGCGTTGAAGGGAAACCGACAGGGGGCACCATGTGTGAGCAGTACGTC. V usage is TRBV29-1 and J usage is TRBJ2-7, with 10 bases that match TRBD1. V dropped 1 base and J dropped 7; count of bases not matched to a gene: 16. Germline assignment: CDR1 SQVTM and CDR2 ANQGSEA. This CDR3 spans 17 amino acids.

V and J are TRBV2 and TRBJ2-6; weak D call: TRBD1 (6 bases). Germline CDR1 SNHLY, CDR2 FYNNEI. The CDR3 has 15 residues. Trimming stripped 6 bases from V and 2 bases from J, with 11 bases between. Here the CDR3 reads CASSDTGPGANVLTF. CDR3 DNA sequence: TGTGCCAGCAGCGACACAGGGCCTGGGGCCAACGTCCTGACTTTC.

This sequence joins TRBV6-1 and TRBJ2-7, with D possibly being TRBD1 or TRBD2 (6 bases each). Germline V gives CDR1 MNHNS, CDR2 SASEGT. Deletions cut 4 bases from V and 5 bases from J, with 18 bases between. The length of the CDR3 is 15 residues. The CDR3 DNA sequence: TGTGCCAGCAGTGGGGGGGACACAAATCGTCACGAGCAGTACTTC. Its translation: CASSGGDTNRHEQYF.

This chain connects TRBV30 to TRBJ1-1, with D possibly being TRBD1 (5 bases). The CDR3 runs to 16 residues. Trimming left V 3 bases short and J 1 base short, with 18 bases between. Germline-derived CDR1 and CDR2 are GTSNPN and SVGIG (reference sequence). The CDR3 DNA reads TGTGCCTGGAGGGTTGGGGACCGGAGGAGGAACACTGAAGCTTTCTTT. Protein: CAWRVGDRRRNTEAFF.

About this clonotype: A clone one base away is much larger, so this may be a read error. The chain has TRBV4-1 and TRBJ1-3; weak D call: TRBD1 (6 bases). The V gene's germline CDR1 is MGHRA and CDR2 YSYEKL. The CDR3 is 17 amino acids. CDR3 coding DNA: TGCGTCAGCAGCCGGCTGTGGGGCAGGGGTGCCGGGAACACCATATATTTT. Protein: CVSSRLWGRGAGNTIYF.

This clonotype was found many times. The chain combines TRBV20-1 with TRBJ1-6; possible D gene TRBD1, 5 bases. CDR1 DFQATT and CDR2 SNEGSKA come from the germline V gene (reference sequence). The CDR3 contains 13 residues. Trimming removed 3 bases from V and 2 bases from J, with 5 bases in between. CDR3 region: CSASRAYNSPLHF. The CDR3 DNA sequence: TGCAGTGCTAGCAGGGCCTATAATTCACCCCTCCACTTT.

The CDR3 region is CASSEPALRNTEAFF. The CDR3 DNA follows: TGTGCCAGCAGTGAACCCGCACTGAGAAACACTGAAGCTTTCTTT. The chain recombines TRBV6-1 with TRBJ1-1; D gene uncertain. CDR1 and CDR2 from the germline V gene are MNHNS and SASEGT. This CDR3 contains 15 residues. Deletions cut 2 bases from V and 2 bases from J, with 12 bases between.

This rearrangement joins TRBV9 to TRBJ1-6; tentative D call: TRBD1 (5 bases). The germline V gene encodes CDR1 SGDLS and CDR2 YYNGEE. This CDR3 is built from 15 residues. V gave up 7 bases and J gave up 10 bases, with 21 bases separating them. CDR3 nucleotides: TGTGCCAGCGGCGCTCAGGGTTCCCCTGGCTCACCCCTCCACTTT. This gives the protein CASGAQGSPGSPLHF.

This clonotype was counted at least ten times. V usage is TRBV5-8 and J usage is TRBJ2-2; 11 bases match TRBD1. V dropped 4 bases and J dropped 14; count of bases not matched to a gene: 7. This CDR3 is 13 amino acids long. Germline loops: CDR1 SGHTS, CDR2 YDEGEE. Here the CDR3 reads CASSPRTGGFLFF. For the CDR3, the DNA is TGTGCCAGCAGCCCACGGACAGGGGGCTTCCTGTTTTTT.

This clonotype showed up many times. J is TRBJ2-2 and V is TRBV3-1; TRBD1 is a possible D gene (7 bases). From germline, CDR1 is LGHDT and CDR2 YNNKEL (reference sequence). The V end was cut by 8 bases, the J end by 4 bases, with 14 bases between. The length of the CDR3 is 14 residues. The CDR3, as DNA: TGTGCCAGCTGGACAGGAGCGGGCACCGGGGAGCTGTTTTTT. Its protein is CASWTGAGTGELFF.